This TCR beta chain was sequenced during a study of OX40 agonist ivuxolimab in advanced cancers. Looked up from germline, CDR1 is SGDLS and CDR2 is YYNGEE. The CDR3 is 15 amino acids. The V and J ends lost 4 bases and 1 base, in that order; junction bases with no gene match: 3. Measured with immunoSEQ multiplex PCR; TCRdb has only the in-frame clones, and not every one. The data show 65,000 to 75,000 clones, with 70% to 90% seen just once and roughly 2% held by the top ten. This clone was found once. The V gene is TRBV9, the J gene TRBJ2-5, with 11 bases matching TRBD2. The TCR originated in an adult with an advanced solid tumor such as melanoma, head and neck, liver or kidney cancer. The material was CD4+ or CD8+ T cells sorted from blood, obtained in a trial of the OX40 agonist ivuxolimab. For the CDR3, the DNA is TGTGCCAGCAGCAAGGGACTAGCGGCCCAAGAGACCCAGTACTTC. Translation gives CASSKGLAAQETQYF. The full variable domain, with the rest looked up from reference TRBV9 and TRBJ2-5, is DSGVTQTPKHLITATGQRVTLRCSPRSGDLSVYWYQQSLDQGLQFLIQYYNGEERAKGNILERFSAQQFPDLHSELNLSSLELGDSALYFCASSKGLAAQETQYFGPGTRLLVL.